This T cell receptor beta chain originates from a study of T-cell memory formation after mild COVID-19. Study in general: Clusters of TCRs were largely donor specific. Study-level findings and limits: Researchers could not confirm that second-wave clones peaking on day 37 targeted SARS-CoV-2.

TCRdb used MiXCR to reprocess the 5' RACE reads, holding one entry per CDR3 protein. The table shows some 280,000 distinct CDR3 sequences, with roughly 17% occurring only once. A word on this clonotype: The antigen remains undetermined.

The CDR3 loop spans 15 amino acids. Looked up from germline, CDR1 is LGHNA and CDR2 is YNFKEQ. With 0 bases clipped from V and 1 base from J, the junction kept 3 bases outside the gene matches. The sequencing input was PBMCs or a T cell subset sorted from them (not recorded which). The sequence was obtained from a man in his late teens or twenties who had mild COVID-19 (a few samples of this study predate the infection). Cell type and time point are not known. The chain combines TRBV4-2 with TRBJ2-7; 7 nucleotides match TRBD2. The CDR3 nucleotides are TGTGCCAGCAGCCAAGAACTAGCGTCATCCTACGAGCAGTACTTC. The encoded protein is CASSQELASSYEQYF.